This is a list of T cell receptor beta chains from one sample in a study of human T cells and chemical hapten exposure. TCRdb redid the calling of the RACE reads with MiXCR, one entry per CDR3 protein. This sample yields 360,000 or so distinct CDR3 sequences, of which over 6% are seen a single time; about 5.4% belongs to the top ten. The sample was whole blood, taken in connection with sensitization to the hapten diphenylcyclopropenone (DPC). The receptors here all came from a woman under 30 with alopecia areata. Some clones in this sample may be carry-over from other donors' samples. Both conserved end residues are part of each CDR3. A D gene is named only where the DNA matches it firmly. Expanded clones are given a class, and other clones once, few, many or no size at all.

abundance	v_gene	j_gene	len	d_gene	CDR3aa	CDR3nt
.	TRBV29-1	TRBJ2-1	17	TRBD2	CSVEDVSGGAINNEQFF	TGCAGCGTTGAAGATGTAAGCGGGGGGGCGATCAACAATGAGCAGTTCTTC
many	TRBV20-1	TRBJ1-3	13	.	CSAPMADRNTIYF	TGCAGTGCCCCTATGGCAGATAGAAACACCATATATTTT
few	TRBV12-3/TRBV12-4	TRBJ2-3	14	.	CASSSRESTDTQYF	TGTGCCAGCAGCTCACGGGAAAGCACAGATACGCAGTATTTT
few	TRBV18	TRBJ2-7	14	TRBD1	CASSLDRATYEQYF	TGTGCCAGCTCACTGGACAGGGCTACCTACGAGCAGTACTTC
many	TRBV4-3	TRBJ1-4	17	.	CASSQVAAGATNEKLFF	TGCGCCAGCAGCCAAGTGGCGGCGGGGGCAACTAATGAAAAACTGTTTTTT
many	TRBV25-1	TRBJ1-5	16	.	CASSESGADGNQPQHF	TGTGCCAGCAGTGAATCGGGGGCGGATGGCAATCAGCCCCAGCATTTT
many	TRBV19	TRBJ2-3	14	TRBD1	CASRDRGHADTQYF	TGTGCCAGTAGGGACAGGGGGCACGCAGATACGCAGTATTTT
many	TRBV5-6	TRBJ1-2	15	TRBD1	CASSRLGTANEGYTF	TGTGCCAGCAGCCGATTAGGGACAGCAAATGAAGGCTACACCTTC
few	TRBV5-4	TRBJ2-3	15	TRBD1	CASSLGQGVGGTQYF	TGTGCCAGCAGCTTGGGACAGGGGGTAGGCGGTACGCAGTATTTT
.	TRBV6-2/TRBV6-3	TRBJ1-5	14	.	CASSYVEGNQPQHF	TGTGCCAGCAGTTACGTGGAGGGAAATCAGCCCCAGCATTTT
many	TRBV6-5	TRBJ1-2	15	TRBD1	CASSRTGGSSYGYTF	TGTGCCAGCAGCCGGACAGGGGGTAGTAGCTATGGCTACACCTTC
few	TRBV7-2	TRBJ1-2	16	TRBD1	CASTMTGGRKNYGYTF	TGTGCCAGCACCATGACAGGGGGCAGGAAAAACTATGGCTACACCTTC
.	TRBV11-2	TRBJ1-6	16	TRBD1	CASSFAPGTGNSPLHF	TGTGCCAGCAGCTTCGCTCCCGGGACAGGCAATTCACCCCTCCACTTT
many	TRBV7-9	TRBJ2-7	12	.	CASSLAAHEQYF	TGTGCCAGCAGCTTAGCTGCGCACGAGCAGTACTTC
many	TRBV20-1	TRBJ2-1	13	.	CSASITDWVEQFF	TGCAGTGCTAGTATAACTGACTGGGTAGAGCAGTTCTTC
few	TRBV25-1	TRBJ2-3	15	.	CASSPEPSSTTTQYF	TGTGCCAGCAGTCCAGAACCTAGTAGCACAACCACGCAGTATTTT
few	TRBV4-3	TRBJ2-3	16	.	CASSQSWDRSTDTQYF	TGCGCCAGCAGCCAGTCGTGGGATAGGAGCACAGATACGCAGTATTTT
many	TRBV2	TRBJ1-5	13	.	CARLSHSNQPQHF	TGTGCCAGACTATCTCATAGCAATCAGCCCCAGCATTTT
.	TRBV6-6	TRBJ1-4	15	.	CASSYGAGVNEKLFF	TGTGCCAGCAGTTACGGGGCAGGGGTAAATGAAAAACTGTTTTTT
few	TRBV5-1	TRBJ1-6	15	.	CASSLEGGPNSPLHF	TGCGCCAGCAGCTTGGAGGGGGGACCTAATTCACCCCTCCACTTT
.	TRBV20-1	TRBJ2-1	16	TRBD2	CSASFMKGGKWDEQFF	TGCAGTGCTAGTTTTATGAAGGGAGGGAAGTGGGATGAGCAGTTCTTC
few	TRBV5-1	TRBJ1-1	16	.	CASSLSLRNPLYEAFF	TGCGCCAGCAGCTTGTCCCTAAGGAACCCCCTTTACGAAGCTTTCTTT
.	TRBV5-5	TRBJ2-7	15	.	CASSFWPGHSYEQYF	TGTGCCAGCAGCTTCTGGCCCGGTCACTCCTACGAGCAGTACTTC
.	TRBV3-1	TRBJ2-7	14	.	CASSLNYLSYEQYF	TGTGCCAGCAGCCTTAACTACCTCTCCTACGAGCAGTACTTC
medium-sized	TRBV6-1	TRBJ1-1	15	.	CASTLLPGQNTEAFF	TGTGCCAGCACCCTCTTACCGGGACAGAACACTGAAGCTTTCTTT
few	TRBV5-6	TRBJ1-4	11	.	CASSSEEKLFF	TGTGCCAGCAGCTCCGAGGAAAAACTGTTTTTT
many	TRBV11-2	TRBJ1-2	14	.	CASSLGQPIYGYTF	TGTGCCAGCAGCCTAGGACAGCCCATCTATGGCTACACCTTC
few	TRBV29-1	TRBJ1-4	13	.	CSVNPFQSEKLFF	TGCAGCGTTAACCCCTTCCAGAGTGAAAAACTGTTTTTT
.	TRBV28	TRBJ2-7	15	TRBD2	CASSLGTSGPYEQYF	TGTGCCAGCAGTTTAGGGACTAGCGGCCCCTACGAGCAGTACTTC
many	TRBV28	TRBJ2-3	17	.	CASSPPSGRPSTDTQYF	TGTGCCAGCAGTCCGCCCTCAGGGAGACCCAGCACAGATACGCAGTATTTT
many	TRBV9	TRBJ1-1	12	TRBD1	CASSKGGGEAFF	TGTGCTTCATCAAAAGGGGGCGGAGAAGCTTTCTTT
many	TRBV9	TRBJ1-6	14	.	CASSVGGLHSPLHF	TGTGCCAGCAGCGTAGGGGGTCTTCACTCACCCCTCCACTTT
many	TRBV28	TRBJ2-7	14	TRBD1	CASSLWTGISEQYF	TGTGCCAGCAGTTTGTGGACAGGGATAAGCGAGCAGTACTTC
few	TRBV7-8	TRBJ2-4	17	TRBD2	CASSLDLAGDRLGIQYF	TGTGCCAGCAGCTTAGATCTAGCGGGGGATCGCCTTGGGATTCAGTACTTC
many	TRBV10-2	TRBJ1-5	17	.	CASSESGRRRFNQPQHF	TGCGCCAGCAGTGAGTCGGGCAGGCGGAGGTTCAATCAGCCCCAGCATTTT
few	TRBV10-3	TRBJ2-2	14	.	CAISDRVNTGELFF	TGTGCCATCAGTGACAGGGTGAACACCGGGGAGCTGTTTTTT
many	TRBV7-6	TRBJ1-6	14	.	CASSLEFGGSPLHF	TGTGCCAGCAGCTTAGAATTCGGGGGATCACCCCTCCACTTT
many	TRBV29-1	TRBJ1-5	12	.	CSVGGGTQPQHF	TGCAGCGTTGGCGGGGGCACTCAGCCCCAGCATTTT
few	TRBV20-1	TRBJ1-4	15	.	CSATEDSGINEKLFF	TGCAGTGCTACCGAGGACAGTGGAATTAATGAAAAACTGTTTTTT
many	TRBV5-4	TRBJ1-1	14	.	CASSSKGGLTEAFF	TGTGCCAGCAGCTCTAAGGGGGGATTGACTGAAGCTTTCTTT
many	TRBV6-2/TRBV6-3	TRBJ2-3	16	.	CASSYTRLGSADTQYF	TGTGCCAGCAGTTACACCCGACTAGGGAGCGCAGATACGCAGTATTTT
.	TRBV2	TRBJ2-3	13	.	CASSEQPRDTQYF	TGTGCCAGCAGTGAACAGCCTAGGGATACGCAGTATTTT
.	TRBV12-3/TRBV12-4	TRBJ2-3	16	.	CASSSKGRTGTDTQYF	TGTGCCAGCAGCTCGAAGGGGCGAACAGGGACAGATACGCAGTATTTT
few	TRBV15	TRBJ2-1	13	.	CATSRAAYNEQFF	TGTGCCACCAGCAGGGCCGCCTACAATGAGCAGTTCTTC
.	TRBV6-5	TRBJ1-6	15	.	CASSYEGSYNSPLHF	TGTGCCAGCAGTTACGAGGGATCCTATAATTCACCCCTCCACTTT
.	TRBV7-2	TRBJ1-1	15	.	CASSRRVGEGTEAFF	TGTGCCAGCAGCCGGAGAGTAGGGGAGGGCACTGAAGCTTTCTTT
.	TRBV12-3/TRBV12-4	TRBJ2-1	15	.	CASSFQLSSYNEQFF	TGTGCCAGCAGTTTTCAGCTAAGCTCCTACAATGAGCAGTTCTTC
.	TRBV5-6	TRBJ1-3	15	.	CASSQVGDSGNTIYF	TGTGCCAGCAGCCAAGTTGGGGACTCTGGAAACACCATATATTTT
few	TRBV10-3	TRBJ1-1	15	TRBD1	CAIRKTGTGETEAFF	TGTGCCATCAGGAAGACCGGGACAGGGGAGACTGAAGCTTTCTTT
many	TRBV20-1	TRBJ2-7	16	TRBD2	CSALGLAGASSYEQYF	TGCAGTGCTCTGGGACTAGCGGGGGCGAGCTCCTACGAGCAGTACTTC
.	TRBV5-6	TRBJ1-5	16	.	CASSPAGKGRNQPQHF	TGTGCCAGCAGCCCGGCAGGGAAAGGGAGAAATCAGCCCCAGCATTTT
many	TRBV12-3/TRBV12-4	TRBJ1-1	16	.	CASRTFRGGRDTEAFF	TGTGCCAGCAGAACCTTCCGCGGGGGAAGGGACACTGAAGCTTTCTTT
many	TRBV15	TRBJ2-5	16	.	CATSRDGGREEETQYF	TGTGCCACCAGCAGAGATGGGGGAAGGGAGGAAGAGACCCAGTACTTC